The table lists the clone carrying this T cell receptor (beta chain) with a few counts. Germline CDR1 reads SGHTA; CDR2 reads FQGNSA. The CDR3 is 17 residues long. V lost 8 bases and J lost 8, with 28 bases in between. This entry is derived from a study of blood T cells in healthy people across ages. A second PCR, run for roughly 7 to 12 cycles, used a sample-barcoded 5' primer plus a J-beta primer mix. TCRdb redid the calling of the 5' RACE reads with MiXCR, one entry per CDR3 protein. The table includes under 2,000,000 distinct CDR3 sequences, around 50% detected once. The TCR comes from a woman aged 40 to 50 in good health. The specimen sequenced was blood. V is TRBV7-2 and J is TRBJ2-1, with TRBD2 as a possible D gene (7 bases). CDR3 sequence (DNA): TGTGCCAGCGGTCTCCCGTTAGGAGGGGGGGCTAGGGATGAGCAGTTCTTC. Translating gives CASGLPLGGGARDEQFF.